A single sample is the source of the 20 T cell receptor beta chains below, sequenced in a study of shared clonotypes between healthy human individuals (TCRdb year 2020). The library was generated by the immunoSEQ multiplex PCR assay. In TCRdb, the immuneACCESS table is reduced to in-frame sequences with V and J assigned. These tables do not hold every clone; where another copy was compared, an unresolved V gene accounts for under half, and the others remain unexplained. The sample profile shows about 1 million clones; roughly 75% of them were found once. Around 1.5% of the sample rests with the top ten. The sequencing input was memory CD4+ T cells sorted from blood. The cell subset or site label corresponds to: CD45RA-negative fraction. The source is a man aged 18 to 29 in good health.

This sequence joins TRBV10-2 and TRBJ2-3; possibly TRBD1 or TRBD2 for D (5 bases each). CDR1 and CDR2 from the germline V gene are WSHSY and SAAADI. V was cut by 2 bases and J by 7 bases, with 16 bases left in between. CDR3 length: 15 amino acids. The CDR3 DNA reads TGCGCCAGCAGTGAGCTTAGAGGGGCTAGAAATACGCAGTATTTT. Amino acid sequence: CASSELRGARNTQYF.

As concerns this clone: This CDR3 is also generated by other DNA sequences in the sample. This chain connects TRBV10-1 to TRBJ1-6, with a weak D call TRBD1 (5 bases). The CDR3 loop spans 14 amino acids. With 2 bases removed from V and 7 bases from J, the gap between germline ends came to 9 bases. Germline V lookup: CDR1 WNHNN, CDR2 SYGVQD (reference sequence). CDR3 coding DNA: TGCGCCAGCAGTGAGGGGGCTTCCAATTCACCCCTCCACTTT. It specifies CASSEGASNSPLHF.

This chain uses TRBV7-2 with TRBJ1-6; weak D call: TRBD1 (6 bases). Germline CDR1 SGHTA, CDR2 FQGNSA. Trimming took 6 bases from V and 7 from J, leaving 16 bases between them. CDR3 length: 15 residues. CDR3 loop: CASRYSRGYNSPLHF. The CDR3 bases are TGTGCCAGCAGATACTCGAGGGGGTACAATTCACCCCTCCACTTT.

Worth noting for this clone: One base away lies a much larger clone, so this may be a sequencing read error. This same CDR3 is encoded by further DNA sequences in the sample. In DNA, the CDR3 is TGTGCCAGCAGCTTAGGGGGAGGGGAGACCCAGTACTTC. Translation gives CASSLGGGETQYF. The chain couples TRBV11-2 to TRBJ2-5; 7 bases match TRBD2. This CDR3 contains 13 residues. Trimming cost V 1 base and J 5 bases; bases outside gene matches: 1. Germline-derived CDR1 and CDR2 are SGHAT and FQNNGV.

This clone was seen just once. This chain connects TRBV4-1 to TRBJ2-7; D is unclear. CDR3 length: 13 residues. Trimming pared 1 base from V and 0 bases from J, leaving 4 bases between. Germline V gene sequence: CDR1 MGHRA, CDR2 YSYEKL. CDR3 bases: TGCGCCAGCAGCCAAGTAGTCTCCTACGAGCAGTACTTC. Protein: CASSQVVSYEQYF.

The rearrangement joins TRBV6-6 to TRBJ2-7, with D unresolved. Germline CDR1 MNHNY, CDR2 SVGAGI (reference sequence). The V gene lost 2 bases and the J gene lost 6 bases, with 8 bases spanning the gap. CDR3 length: 12 amino acids. CDR3 sequence reads: CASSYPSGEQYF. CDR3 DNA: TGTGCCAGCAGTTACCCCTCGGGCGAGCAGTACTTC.

This clone was observed a handful of times. The chain has TRBV4-1 and TRBJ1-5, with unresolved D. In germline, CDR1 is MGHRA, CDR2 YSYEKL. The V and J ends lost 0 bases and 5 bases respectively, with 14 bases between them. The CDR3 spans 16 residues. CDR3 DNA: TGCGCCAGCAGCCAAGATGGGAGAGTAACGGATCAGCCCCAGCATTTT. Its translation is CASSQDGRVTDQPQHF.

J is TRBJ2-7 and V is TRBV11-3, with a tentative D call TRBD2 (6 bases). The CDR3 consists of 16 residues. The V end was cut by 2 bases, the J end by 3 bases, with 17 bases between. CDR1 and CDR2 from the germline V gene are SGHNT and YENEEA. CDR3 sequence reads: CASSLSGEGPHYEQYF. For the CDR3, the DNA is TGTGCCAGCAGCTTATCGGGGGAAGGGCCCCACTACGAGCAGTACTTC.

This clone was counted between two and nine times. This chain joins TRBV27 and TRBJ1-1, with D unclear. The CDR3 has 11 amino acids. Trimming removed 7 bases at V and 1 base at J, with 4 bases between. The germline V gene encodes CDR1 MNHEY and CDR2 SMNVEV (reference sequence). This CDR3 reads CASKKNTEAFF. The CDR3, as DNA: TGTGCCAGCAAGAAGAACACTGAAGCTTTCTTT.

CDR3 DNA: TGCGCCAGCAGCCAAGGGGCAGGCCGGGGACAGGGACCGCAGTATTTT. Translating it yields CASSQGAGRGQGPQYF. The chain couples TRBV4-3 to TRBJ2-3, with 9 bases aligning to TRBD1. CDR1 is LGHNA and CDR2 is YSLEER in the germline V gene. The CDR3 contains 16 residues. V gave up 1 base and J gave up 10 bases; unmatched junction bases: 12.

This chain connects TRBV28 to TRBJ1-4; 10 bases are shared with TRBD1. J gave up 7 bases and V 5 bases, and 4 bases lay outside the gene matches. Germline V CDR1 and CDR2: MDHEN, SYDVKM. The CDR3 covers 14 residues. The CDR3, as DNA: TGTGCCAGCAGTCTGGACAGGGGGATTGAAAAACTGTTTTTT. Translation gives CASSLDRGIEKLFF.

The chain is built from TRBV4-1 and TRBJ2-5; 14 nucleotides line up with TRBD2. The ends lost 2 bases at V and 2 bases at J; junction bases unmatched: 13. The CDR3 consists of 20 residues. Germline V gene data show CDR1 as MGHRA and CDR2 as YSYEKL. Written as DNA, the CDR3 is TGCGCCAGCAGCCAACCCCCGGGGGGACTAGCGGGAGCCGAGCAAGAGACCCAGTACTTC. It codes for CASSQPPGGLAGAEQETQYF.

The J gene is TRBJ1-1, the V gene TRBV5-1, with TRBD1 identical over 9 bases. Germline loops: CDR1 SGHRS, CDR2 YFSETQ. Trimming took 3 bases from V and 7 from J; bases not matched to a gene: 7. This CDR3 has 14 residues. The CDR3 is CASSSGQGPFEAFF. For the CDR3, the DNA is TGCGCCAGCAGCTCCGGACAGGGGCCTTTTGAAGCTTTCTTT.

The rearrangement links TRBV7-6 to TRBJ2-2; no clear D gene. V was cut by 2 bases and J by 3 bases, with 7 bases left in between. Germline loops: CDR1 SGHVS, CDR2 FNYEAQ. CDR3 length: 14 residues. The CDR3 region is CASSLRYDTGELFF. The CDR3 nucleotides read TGTGCCAGCAGCTTACGGTACGACACCGGGGAGCTGTTTTTT.

This clone has only a few counts. The rearrangement links TRBV7-8 to TRBJ1-6; no definite D call. V lost 1 base to trimming and J lost 9 bases, with 4 bases between them. This CDR3 is 12 amino acids long. The germline V gene has CDR1 SGHVS and CDR2 FQNEAQ. CDR3 sequence: CASSLDGSPLHF. The CDR3 DNA sequence: TGTGCCAGCAGCTTAGACGGTTCACCCCTCCACTTT.

The rearrangement links TRBV4-3 to TRBJ1-2; D is unclear. Germline values: CDR1 LGHNA, CDR2 YSLEER. This CDR3 is built from 11 residues. Trimming cost V 5 bases and J 4 bases, with 5 bases left between them. CDR3 in DNA: TGCGCCAGCAGCGACGGCTATGGCTACACCTTC. Its protein is CASSDGYGYTF.

The chain joins TRBV7-6 to TRBJ1-2, with D possibly matching TRBD1 (5 bases). Trimming removed 6 bases from V and 4 bases from J, with 21 bases in between. CDR3 length: 16 residues. The germline CDR1 and CDR2 sequences are SGHVS and FNYEAQ. CDR3 nucleotides: TGTGCCAGCAGTCTGGGCCCCTCGACAGCTCCCTATGGCTACACCTTC. It encodes CASSLGPSTAPYGYTF. The entire variable domain, with the rest obtained from reference TRBV7-6 and TRBJ1-2, is as follows: GAGVSQSPRYKVTKRGQDVALRCDPISGHVSLYWYRQALGQGPEFLTYFNYEAQQDKSGLPNDRFSAERPEGSISTLTIQRTEQRDSAMYRCASSLGPSTAPYGYTFGSGTRLTVV.

The rearrangement links TRBV10-3 to TRBJ1-1; D is undetermined. The ends were cut back, 10 bases at V and 4 bases at J, with 22 bases in the middle. Germline CDR1 is ENHRY and CDR2 is SYGVKD. The CDR3 contains 15 residues. CDR3 DNA sequence: TGTGCCACCACAGCGTCAAGCCCTTCAGGCACTGAAGCTTTCTTT. Translated, it gives CATTASSPSGTEAFF.

This chain joins TRBV6-6 and TRBJ1-1; possible D gene TRBD1, 6 bases. Per the germline V gene, CDR1 is MNHNY and CDR2 is SVGAGI (reference sequence). The V gene lost 0 bases and the J gene lost 1 base, with 12 bases spanning the gap. This CDR3 is built from 16 residues. CDR3 bases: TGTGCCAGCAGTTACTCGATGGACAGACCGAACACTGAAGCTTTCTTT. Encoded protein: CASSYSMDRPNTEAFF.

The gene calls are TRBV7-9 and TRBJ2-2; D gene ambiguous. The CDR3 contains 15 residues. Trimming stripped 6 bases from V and 8 bases from J, with 19 bases between. CDR1 SEHNR and CDR2 FQNEAQ come from the germline V gene (reference sequence). The CDR3 DNA follows: TGTGCCAGCAGTTCCCGGACCGTGACCCAAGGGGAGCTGTTTTTT. Amino acids: CASSSRTVTQGELFF.